This T cell receptor (beta chain) was captured by sequencing in a study of cytomegalovirus exposure and HLA in healthy donors. Study background: Researchers previously reported finding about 110 million unique TCR beta sequences from some 180 million T cells.

Germline CDR1 is SGHDN and CDR2 is FVKESK. Trimming took 3 bases from V and 1 from J, leaving 14 bases between them. CDR3 length: 16 amino acids. Amplification used 60 Vbeta primers and 13 Jbeta primers. TCRdb's table, derived via immunoSEQ multiplex PCR, lists solely in-frame clones and lacks some. This sample's table reports 130,000 to 150,000 clones. Note on this clone: Antigen unknown.

Overall study findings and caveats: One variant, a missense change in DCLRE1C, was linked in a later analysis to TCR beta V- and J-gene trimming. The study designated around 150 TCR beta chains cytomegalovirus-associated. Reportedly, a later analysis found an Asian-associated ancestry cluster had fewer N-insertions than the roughly 700-donor mean.

The V gene is TRBV14, the J gene TRBJ2-3; D might be TRBD2 (7 bases). The source is a man aged 35 to 55 in good health and CMV-seronegative. Material: PBMCs. The CDR3 DNA is TGTGCCAGCAGCCAGGGGTTGCGGGGGCGCACAGATACGCAGTATTTT. Its protein product is CASSQGLRGRTDTQYF.